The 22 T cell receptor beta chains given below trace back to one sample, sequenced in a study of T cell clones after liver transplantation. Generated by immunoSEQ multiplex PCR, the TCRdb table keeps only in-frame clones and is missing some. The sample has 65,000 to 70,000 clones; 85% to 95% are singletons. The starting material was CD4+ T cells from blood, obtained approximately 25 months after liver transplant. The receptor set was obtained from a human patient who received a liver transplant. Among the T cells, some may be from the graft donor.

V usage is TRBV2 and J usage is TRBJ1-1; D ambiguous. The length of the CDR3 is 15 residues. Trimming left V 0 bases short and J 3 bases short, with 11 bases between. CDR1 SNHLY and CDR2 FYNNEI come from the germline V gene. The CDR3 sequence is CASSEAGVVDTEAFF. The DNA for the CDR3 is TGTGCCAGCAGTGAAGCCGGGGTCGTGGACACTGAAGCTTTCTTT.

CDR3 residues: CSALTRETQYF. The CDR3 DNA follows: TGCAGTGCGCTAACCAGGGAGACCCAGTACTTC. The genes are TRBV20-1 and TRBJ2-5; D not certain. This CDR3 is built from 11 residues. V was shortened by 6 bases and J by 5 bases, with 10 bases between the two germline ends. Germline V lookup: CDR1 DFQATT, CDR2 SNEGSKA (reference sequence).

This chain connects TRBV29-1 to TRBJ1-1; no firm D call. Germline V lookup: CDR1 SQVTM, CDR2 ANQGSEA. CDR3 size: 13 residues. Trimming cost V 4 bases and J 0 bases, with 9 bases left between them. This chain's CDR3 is CSVAQMMNTEAFF. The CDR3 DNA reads TGCAGCGTTGCGCAGATGATGAACACTGAAGCTTTCTTT.

CDR3 sequence: CASGKGYWETQYF. CDR3 DNA: TGTGCCAGTGGGAAAGGTTACTGGGAGACCCAGTACTTC. The chain carries TRBV19 and TRBJ2-5, with D uncertain. CDR3 size: 13 residues. The germline CDR1 and CDR2 sequences are LNHDA and SQIVND (reference sequence). With 8 bases removed from V and 5 bases from J, the gap between germline ends came to 15 bases. Full variable domain (outside the CDR3, taken from reference TRBV19 and TRBJ2-5): DGGITQSPKYLFRKEGQNVTLSCEQNLNHDAMYWYRQDPGQGLRLIYYSQIVNDFQKGDIAEGYSVSREKKESFPLTVTSAQKNPTAFYLCASGKGYWETQYFGPGTRLLVL.

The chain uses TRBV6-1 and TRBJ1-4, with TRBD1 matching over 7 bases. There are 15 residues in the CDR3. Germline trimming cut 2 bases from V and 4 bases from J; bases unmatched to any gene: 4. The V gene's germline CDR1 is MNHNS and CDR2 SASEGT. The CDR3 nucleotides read TGTGCCAGCAGTGAATCCAGGGGGTATAATGAAAAACTGTTTTTT. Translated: CASSESRGYNEKLFF.

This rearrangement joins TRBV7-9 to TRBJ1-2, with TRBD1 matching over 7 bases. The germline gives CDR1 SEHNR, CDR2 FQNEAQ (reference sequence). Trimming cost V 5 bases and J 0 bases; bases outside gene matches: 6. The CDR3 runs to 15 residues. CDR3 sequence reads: CASSASGTANYGYTF. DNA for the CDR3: TGTGCCAGCAGCGCGTCCGGGACAGCTAACTATGGCTACACCTTC.

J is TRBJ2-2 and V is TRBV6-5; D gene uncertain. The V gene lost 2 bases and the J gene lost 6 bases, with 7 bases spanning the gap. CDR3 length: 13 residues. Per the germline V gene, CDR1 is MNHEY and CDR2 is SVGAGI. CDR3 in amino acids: CASSYIPSGELFF. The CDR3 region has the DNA TGTGCCAGCAGTTACATTCCCTCCGGGGAGCTGTTTTTT.

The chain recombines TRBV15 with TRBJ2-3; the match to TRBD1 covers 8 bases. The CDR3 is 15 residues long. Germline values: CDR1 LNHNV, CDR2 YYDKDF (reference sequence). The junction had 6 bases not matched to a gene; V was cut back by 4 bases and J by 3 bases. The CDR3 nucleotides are TGTGCCACCAGCACAACAGGGGGGAGGACAGATACGCAGTATTTT. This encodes CATSTTGGRTDTQYF.

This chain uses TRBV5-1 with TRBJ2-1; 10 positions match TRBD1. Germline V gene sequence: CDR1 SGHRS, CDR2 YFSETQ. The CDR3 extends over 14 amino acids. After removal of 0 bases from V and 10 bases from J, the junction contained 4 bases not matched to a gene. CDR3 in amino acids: CASSLGDRGREQFF. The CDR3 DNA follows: TGCGCCAGCAGCTTGGGGGACAGGGGACGCGAGCAGTTCTTC. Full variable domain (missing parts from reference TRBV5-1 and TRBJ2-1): KAGVTQTPRYLIKTRGQQVTLSCSPISGHRSVSWYQQTPGQGLQFLFEYFSETQRNKGNFPGRFSGRQFSNSRSEMNVSTLELGDSALYLCASSLGDRGREQFFGPGTRLTVL.

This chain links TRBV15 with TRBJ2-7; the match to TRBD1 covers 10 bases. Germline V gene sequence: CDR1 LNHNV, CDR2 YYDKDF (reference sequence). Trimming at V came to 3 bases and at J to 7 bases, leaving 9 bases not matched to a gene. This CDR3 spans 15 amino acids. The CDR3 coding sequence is TGTGCCACCAGCAGCGGTAGACAGGGGGCTGGGGAGCAGTACTTC. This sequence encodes CATSSGRQGAGEQYF.

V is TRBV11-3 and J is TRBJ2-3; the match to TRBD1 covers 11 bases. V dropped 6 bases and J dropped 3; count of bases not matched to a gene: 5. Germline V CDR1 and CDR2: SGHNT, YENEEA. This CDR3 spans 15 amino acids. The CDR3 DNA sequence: TGTGCCAGCAGGGCGGGACAGGGGGGGACAGATACGCAGTATTTT. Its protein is CASRAGQGGTDTQYF.

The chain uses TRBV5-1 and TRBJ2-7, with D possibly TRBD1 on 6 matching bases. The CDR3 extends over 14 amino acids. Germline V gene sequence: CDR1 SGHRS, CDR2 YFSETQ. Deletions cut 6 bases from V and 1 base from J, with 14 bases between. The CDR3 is CASNIGGRSYEQYF. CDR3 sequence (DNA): TGCGCCAGCAACATAGGGGGACGGTCCTACGAGCAGTACTTC.

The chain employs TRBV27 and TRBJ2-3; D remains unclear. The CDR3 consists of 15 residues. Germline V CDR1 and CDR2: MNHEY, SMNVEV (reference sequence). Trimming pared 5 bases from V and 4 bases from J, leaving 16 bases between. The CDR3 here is CASSPPRWAPDTQYF. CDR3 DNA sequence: TGTGCCAGCAGTCCCCCCCGGTGGGCCCCAGATACGCAGTATTTT.

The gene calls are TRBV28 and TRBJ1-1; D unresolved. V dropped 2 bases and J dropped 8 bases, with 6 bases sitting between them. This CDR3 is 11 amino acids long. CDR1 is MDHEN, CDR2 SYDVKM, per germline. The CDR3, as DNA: TGTGCCAGCAGTTTAGATAGGGAAGCTTTCTTT. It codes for CASSLDREAFF.

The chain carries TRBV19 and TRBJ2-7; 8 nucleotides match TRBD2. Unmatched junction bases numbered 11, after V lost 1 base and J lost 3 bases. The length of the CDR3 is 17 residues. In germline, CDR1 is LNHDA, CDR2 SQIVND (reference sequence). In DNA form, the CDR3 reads TGTGCCAGTAGTATAGCGGGGGGGACAATGGGACGCTACGAGCAGTACTTC. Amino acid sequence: CASSIAGGTMGRYEQYF.

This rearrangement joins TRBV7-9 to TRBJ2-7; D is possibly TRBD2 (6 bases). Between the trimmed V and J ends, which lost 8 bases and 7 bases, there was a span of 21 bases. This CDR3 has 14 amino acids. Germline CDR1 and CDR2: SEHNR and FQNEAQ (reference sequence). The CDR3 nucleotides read TGTGCCAGCCAACAGTTGGGAGGCGTAGGGGAGCAGTACTTC. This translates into CASQQLGGVGEQYF.

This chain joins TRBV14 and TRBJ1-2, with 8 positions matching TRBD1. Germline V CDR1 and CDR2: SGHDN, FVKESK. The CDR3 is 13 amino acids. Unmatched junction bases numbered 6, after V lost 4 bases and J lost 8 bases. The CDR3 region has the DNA TGTGCCAGCAGCCCCCAGGGGGCTAGGGGCTACACCTTC. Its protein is CASSPQGARGYTF.

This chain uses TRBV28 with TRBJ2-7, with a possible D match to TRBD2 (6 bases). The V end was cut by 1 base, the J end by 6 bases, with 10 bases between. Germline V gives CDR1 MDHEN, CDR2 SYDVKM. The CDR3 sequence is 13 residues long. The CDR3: CASSLLVGGEQYF. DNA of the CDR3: TGTGCCAGCAGTTTATTGGTGGGAGGCGAGCAGTACTTC. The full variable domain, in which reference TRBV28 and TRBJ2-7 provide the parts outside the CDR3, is DVKVTQSSRYLVKRTGEKVFLECVQDMDHENMFWYRQDPGLGLRLIYFSYDVKMKEKGDIPEGYSVSREKKERFSLILESASTNQTSMYLCASSLLVGGEQYFGPGTRLTVT.

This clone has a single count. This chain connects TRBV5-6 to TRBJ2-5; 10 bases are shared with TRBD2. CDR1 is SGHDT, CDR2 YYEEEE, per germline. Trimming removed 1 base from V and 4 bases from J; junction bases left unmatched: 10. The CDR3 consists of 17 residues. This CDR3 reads CASSLSASAGGAETQYF. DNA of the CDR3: TGTGCCAGCAGCTTGTCAGCCTCAGCGGGAGGGGCAGAGACCCAGTACTTC.

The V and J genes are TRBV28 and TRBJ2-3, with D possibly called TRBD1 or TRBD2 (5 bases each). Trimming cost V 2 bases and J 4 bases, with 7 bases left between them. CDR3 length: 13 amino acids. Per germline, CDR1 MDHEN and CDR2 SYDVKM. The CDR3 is CASSLGGADTQYF. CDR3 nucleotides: TGTGCCAGCAGTTTAGGGGGTGCAGATACGCAGTATTTT.

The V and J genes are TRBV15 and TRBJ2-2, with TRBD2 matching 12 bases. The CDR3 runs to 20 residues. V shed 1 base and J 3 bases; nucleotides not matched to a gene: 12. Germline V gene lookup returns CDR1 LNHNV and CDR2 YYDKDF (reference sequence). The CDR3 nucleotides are TGTGCCACCAGCAGAGGGGGGCTCCCGACTAGCGGGAGCGACACCGGGGAGCTGTTTTTT. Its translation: CATSRGGLPTSGSDTGELFF. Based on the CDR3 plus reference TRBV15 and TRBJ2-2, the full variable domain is DAMVIQNPRYQVTQFGKPVTLSCSQTLNHNVMYWYQQKSSQAPKLLFHYYDKDFNNEADTPDNFQSRRPNTSFCFLDIRSPGLGDTAMYLCATSRGGLPTSGSDTGELFFGEGSRLTVL.

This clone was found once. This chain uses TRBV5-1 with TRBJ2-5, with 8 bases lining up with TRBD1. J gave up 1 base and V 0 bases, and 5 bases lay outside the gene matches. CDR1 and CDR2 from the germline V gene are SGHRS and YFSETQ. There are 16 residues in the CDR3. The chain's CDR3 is CASSLGGGQGQETQYF. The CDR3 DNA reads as TGCGCCAGCAGCTTGGGAGGCGGACAGGGCCAAGAGACCCAGTACTTC. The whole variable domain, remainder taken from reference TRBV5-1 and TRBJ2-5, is KAGVTQTPRYLIKTRGQQVTLSCSPISGHRSVSWYQQTPGQGLQFLFEYFSETQRNKGNFPGRFSGRQFSNSRSEMNVSTLELGDSALYLCASSLGGGQGQETQYFGPGTRLLVL.